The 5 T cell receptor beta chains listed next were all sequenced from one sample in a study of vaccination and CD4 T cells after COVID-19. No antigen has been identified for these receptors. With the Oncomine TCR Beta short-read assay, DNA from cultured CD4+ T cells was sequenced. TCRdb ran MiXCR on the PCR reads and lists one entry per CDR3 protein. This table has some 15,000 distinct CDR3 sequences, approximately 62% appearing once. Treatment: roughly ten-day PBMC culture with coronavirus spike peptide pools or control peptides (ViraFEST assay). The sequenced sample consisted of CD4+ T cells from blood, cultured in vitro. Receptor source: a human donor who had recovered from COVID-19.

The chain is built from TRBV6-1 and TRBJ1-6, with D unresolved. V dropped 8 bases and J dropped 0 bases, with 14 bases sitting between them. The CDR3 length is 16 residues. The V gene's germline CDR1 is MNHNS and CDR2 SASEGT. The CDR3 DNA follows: TGTGCCAGCGACTTGGACTTGAGCTCCTATAATTCACCCCTCCACTTT. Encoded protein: CASDLDLSSYNSPLHF.

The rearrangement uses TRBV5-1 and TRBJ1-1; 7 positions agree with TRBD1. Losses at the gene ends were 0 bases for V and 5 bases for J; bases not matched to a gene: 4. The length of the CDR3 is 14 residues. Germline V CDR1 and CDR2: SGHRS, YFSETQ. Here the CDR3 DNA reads TGCGCCAGCAGCTTGGGACAGGGAGGGACTGAAGCTTTCTTT. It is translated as CASSLGQGGTEAFF.

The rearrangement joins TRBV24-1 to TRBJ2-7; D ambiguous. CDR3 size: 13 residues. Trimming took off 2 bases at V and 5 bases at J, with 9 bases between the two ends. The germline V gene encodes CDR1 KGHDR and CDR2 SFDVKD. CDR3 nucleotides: TGTGCCACCAGTGATTCCCACAGCCACGAGCAGTACTTC. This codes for CATSDSHSHEQYF.

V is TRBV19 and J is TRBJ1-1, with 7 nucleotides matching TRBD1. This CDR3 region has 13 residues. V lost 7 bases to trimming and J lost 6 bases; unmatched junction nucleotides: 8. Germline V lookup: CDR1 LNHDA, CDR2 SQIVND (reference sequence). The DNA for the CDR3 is TGTGCCAGTAACCAGGGGGGGGACGCTGAAGCTTTCTTT. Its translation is CASNQGGDAEAFF.

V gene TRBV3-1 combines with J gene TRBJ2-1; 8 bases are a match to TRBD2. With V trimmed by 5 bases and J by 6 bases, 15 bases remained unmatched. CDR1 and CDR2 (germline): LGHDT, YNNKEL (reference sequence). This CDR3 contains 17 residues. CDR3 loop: CASSTNRLAGTSNEQFF. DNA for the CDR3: TGTGCCAGCAGCACCAATAGGTTGGCTGGGACTAGCAATGAGCAGTTCTTC.